The T cell receptor beta chain under discussion was sequenced for a study of blood T cell repertoires in COVID-19. On the study more broadly: Acute and convalescent COVID-19 samples came from the United States, Italy and Spain. Sources were T cells, B-cell-depleted T cells, or PBMCs; the material itself was cDNA or gDNA.

How the authors handled the data: Quantification of nucleated cells was approximated via reference gene primer amplification. Profiled with immunoSEQ multiplex PCR; TCRdb holds only in-frame clones, not every one. V and J calls and clone size are copied from that table; D and trimming were computed from the DNA. The table shows approximately 97,000 clones, with around 73% occurring only once. This clonotype originated in a man aged 60 to 75 with active or convalescent COVID-19. The sequencing sample was made of peripheral blood.

The CDR3 is CASSWGQTYEQYF. The CDR3 nucleotides are TGTGCCAGCAGTTGGGGACAGACCTACGAGCAGTACTTC. The genes are TRBV12-3 or TRBV12-4 and TRBJ2-7, with 7 bases fitting TRBD1. Trimming at V came to 4 bases and at J to 2 bases, leaving 2 bases not matched to a gene. This CDR3 contains 13 residues.